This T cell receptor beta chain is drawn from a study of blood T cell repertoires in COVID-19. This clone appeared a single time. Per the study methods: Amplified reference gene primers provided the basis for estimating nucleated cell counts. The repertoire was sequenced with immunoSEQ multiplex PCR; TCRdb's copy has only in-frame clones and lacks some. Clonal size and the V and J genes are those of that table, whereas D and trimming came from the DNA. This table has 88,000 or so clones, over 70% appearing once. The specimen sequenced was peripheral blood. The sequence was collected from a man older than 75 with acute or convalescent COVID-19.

The CDR3: CASRYEGQGGGYTF. As DNA, the CDR3 is TGTGCCAGCAGATACGAGGGACAGGGTGGAGGCTACACCTTC. This chain uses TRBV6-6 with TRBJ1-2; 9 nucleotides line up with TRBD1. There are 14 residues in the CDR3. The J segment lost 8 bases and the V segment lost 6 bases, leaving 10 bases of the junction unmatched. CDR1 is MNHNY, CDR2 SVGAGI, per germline (reference sequence).